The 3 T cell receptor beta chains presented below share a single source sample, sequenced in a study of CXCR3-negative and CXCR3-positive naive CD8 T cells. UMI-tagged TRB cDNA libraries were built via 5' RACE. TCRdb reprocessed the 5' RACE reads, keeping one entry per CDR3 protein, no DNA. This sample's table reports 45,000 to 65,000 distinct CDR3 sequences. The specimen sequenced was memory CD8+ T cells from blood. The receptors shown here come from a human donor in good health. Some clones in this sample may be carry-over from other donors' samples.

This chain's CDR3 is CASSQDRQSSYEQYF. This chain uses TRBV4-3 with TRBJ2-7. CDR3 size: 15 residues. The germline V gene encodes CDR1 LGHNA and CDR2 YSLEER.

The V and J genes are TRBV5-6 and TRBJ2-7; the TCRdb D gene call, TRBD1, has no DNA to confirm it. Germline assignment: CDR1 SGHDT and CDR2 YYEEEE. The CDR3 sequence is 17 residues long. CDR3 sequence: CASSSGSWTGLPPEQYF.

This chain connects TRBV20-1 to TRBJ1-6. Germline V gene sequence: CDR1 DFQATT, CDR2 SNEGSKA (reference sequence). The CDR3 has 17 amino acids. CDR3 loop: CSARPPGETNLNSPLHF.